Below are 24 T cell receptor beta chains sequenced from a single sample in a study of T cell repertoires in cytomegalovirus infection. TCRdb redid the calling of the reads with MiXCR, one entry per CDR3 protein. The data hold fewer than 1,000,000 distinct CDR3 sequences, with approximately 31% observed a single time. Their target antigens are unknown. This sample comprised cultured CD8+ T cells from PBMCs, obtained from culture after CMV antigen stimulation. These receptors were obtained from a human donor in good health (CMV status not recorded). Some clones in this sample may be carry-over from other donors' samples.

The chain has TRBV12-3 or TRBV12-4 and TRBJ1-3; tentative D call: TRBD1 (6 bases). The CDR3 has 14 residues. V was cut by 7 bases and J by 3 bases, with 13 bases left in between. DNA of the CDR3: TGTGCCAGCACAGAGACAGGAATTGGAAACACCATATATTTT. Translation gives CASTETGIGNTIYF.

In its sample, this clonotype was seen many times. The genes are TRBV7-2 and TRBJ1-1, with 9 bases aligning to TRBD1. The germline V gene has CDR1 SGHTA and CDR2 FQGNSA. This CDR3 spans 15 amino acids. V lost 4 bases, J lost 4 bases, and 7 bases stayed unmatched. This chain's CDR3 is CASSSHRGRGTEAFF. The CDR3 DNA is TGTGCCAGCAGCTCTCACAGGGGGCGAGGCACTGAAGCTTTCTTT.

In this sample, this clonotype turned up many times. This chain links TRBV7-2 with TRBJ2-1; a weak D match, TRBD2 (6 bases). The CDR3 has 15 amino acids. Germline CDR1 SGHTA, CDR2 FQGNSA. The ends were cut back, 2 bases at V and 9 bases at J, with 17 bases in the middle. CDR3 DNA sequence: TGTGCCAGCAGCTTATACTCGGGAGCCTGGGGTGAGCAGTTCTTC. Its translation: CASSLYSGAWGEQFF. Complete variable domain (other parts from reference TRBV7-2 and TRBJ2-1): GAGVSQSPSNKVTEKGKDVELRCDPISGHTALYWYRQSLGQGLEFLIYFQGNSAPDKSGLPSDRFSAERTGGSVSTLTIQRTQQEDSAVYLCASSLYSGAWGEQFFGPGTRLTVL.

This clonotype has a handful of counts. CDR3 nucleotide sequence: TGTGCCAGCAGTTTGGGCGGCCTACTCTATGGCTACACCTTC. It is translated as CASSLGGLLYGYTF. V usage is TRBV12-3 or TRBV12-4 and J usage is TRBJ1-2; no clear D. The CDR3 is 14 residues long. Trimming left V 3 bases short and J 4 bases short, with 12 bases between.

The chain uses TRBV7-6 and TRBJ1-2, with 11 nucleotides matching TRBD1. Trimming at V came to 8 bases and at J to 5 bases, leaving 13 bases not matched to a gene. Germline-derived CDR1 and CDR2 are SGHVS and FNYEAQ. The length of the CDR3 is 16 residues. The CDR3 is CASGTDRGLPRYGYTF. The CDR3 DNA reads TGTGCCAGCGGGACGGACAGGGGGCTCCCTAGATATGGCTACACCTTC.

This clonotype was recorded only once. The chain has TRBV19 and TRBJ1-1, with 7 bases matching TRBD1. Germline CDR1 reads LNHDA; CDR2 reads SQIVND (reference sequence). This CDR3 is built from 13 residues. Trimming took 8 bases from V and 1 from J; bases not matched to a gene: 4. CDR3 amino acids: CASLAGGNTEAFF. CDR3 DNA sequence: TGTGCCAGTCTGGCAGGGGGGAACACTGAAGCTTTCTTT.

This clonotype was picked up a small number of times. This chain links TRBV5-5 with TRBJ1-2; D is perhaps TRBD1 (5 bases). Germline loops: CDR1 SGHKS, CDR2 YYEKEE (reference sequence). Trimming left V 0 bases short and J 3 bases short, with 15 bases between. The CDR3 loop spans 16 amino acids. CDR3 nucleotide sequence: TGTGCCAGCAGCTTGGAGGAGGGCTGGGGCTACTATGGCTACACCTTC. This translates into CASSLEEGWGYYGYTF.

CDR3 nucleotides: TGTGCCAGCAGTTACTCGAATGGGGGTGGCTACACCTTC. It encodes CASSYSNGGGYTF. The chain links TRBV6-8 to TRBJ1-2; possible D gene TRBD1, 5 bases. The V and J ends lost 0 bases and 7 bases respectively, with 9 bases between them. CDR1 is MNHGY, CDR2 SAAAGT, per germline. The CDR3 spans 13 residues.

CDR3 DNA sequence: TGTGCCAGCAGCTCTCTAAACCCCTATGGAGATACGCAGTATTTT. Translated, it gives CASSSLNPYGDTQYF. J is TRBJ2-3 and V is TRBV11-2; no clear D. The CDR3 is 15 amino acids. Germline CDR1 reads SGHAT; CDR2 reads FQNNGV. Trimming cost V 4 bases and J 5 bases, with 16 bases left between them.

This sequence joins TRBV6-2 or TRBV6-3 and TRBJ2-1; 9 bases are a match to TRBD2. J lost 8 bases, V lost 0 bases, and 11 bases had no gene match. The V gene's germline CDR1 is MNHEY and CDR2 SVGEGT. CDR3 length: 17 amino acids. The CDR3 loop is CASSYSRDGGGAYEQFF. The CDR3 coding sequence is TGTGCCAGCAGTTACTCGAGAGACGGCGGGGGGGCCTATGAGCAGTTCTTC.

This chain links TRBV9 with TRBJ1-3, with 7 bases identical to TRBD1. Germline-derived CDR1 and CDR2 are SGDLS and YYNGEE. V was pared by 0 bases and J by 2 bases, with 5 bases of the junction left unmatched. The CDR3 sequence is 16 residues long. CDR3 sequence reads: CASSVETGIAGNTIYF. The CDR3 DNA reads as TGTGCCAGCAGCGTAGAGACAGGGATCGCTGGAAACACCATATATTTT.

This chain connects TRBV20-1 to TRBJ2-7, with TRBD2 identical over 7 bases. V shed 0 bases, J shed 4 bases, and the junction held 3 bases outside the gene matches. The germline V gene has CDR1 DFQATT and CDR2 SNEGSKA (reference sequence). This CDR3 has 13 amino acids. CDR3 sequence reads: CSARDREGYEQYV. CDR3 coding DNA: TGCAGTGCTAGAGATAGGGAGGGGTACGAGCAGTACGTC.

This clonotype was observed a few times. V gene TRBV6-2 or TRBV6-3 combines with J gene TRBJ2-1; D gene ambiguous. The V gene lost 5 bases and the J gene lost 1 base, with 9 bases spanning the gap. Germline CDR1 is MNHEY and CDR2 is SVGEGT. This CDR3 has 14 residues. CDR3 sequence reads: CASSTSWSYNEQFF. The CDR3, as DNA: TGTGCCAGCAGTACGAGCTGGTCCTACAATGAGCAGTTCTTC.

The chain has TRBV6-1 and TRBJ2-1, with 10 bases matching TRBD2. The V gene end was trimmed by 4 bases and the J gene end by 3 bases; junction bases not matched to a gene: 6. Germline values: CDR1 MNHNS, CDR2 SASEGT. This CDR3 contains 16 residues. The CDR3 here is CASSVGLADYYNEQFF. The CDR3 DNA sequence: TGTGCCAGCAGTGTCGGACTAGCGGATTACTACAATGAGCAGTTCTTC.

The rearrangement links TRBV12-3 or TRBV12-4 to TRBJ2-7; the match to TRBD1 covers 9 bases. This CDR3 region has 13 residues. Unmatched junction bases numbered 9, after V lost 6 bases and J lost 9 bases. The CDR3 spells CASSPTGGEGQYV. The CDR3 DNA reads as TGTGCCAGCAGCCCTACAGGGGGCGAAGGGCAGTACGTC.

This clonotype showed up many times. The chain has TRBV7-6 and TRBJ2-3; TRBD2 might be the D (7 bases). The CDR3 extends over 18 amino acids. Germline CDR1 is SGHVS and CDR2 is FNYEAQ. The germline V and J ends were trimmed by 1 base and 6 bases, with 23 bases remaining between them. CDR3 sequence (DNA): TGTGCCAGCAGCTTAGAAGGGGGGGGTCGGTCTCGCTTGGATACGCAGTATTTT. Translated: CASSLEGGGRSRLDTQYF.

The V gene is TRBV6-2 or TRBV6-3, the J gene TRBJ1-5, with D hard to call. Germline CDR1 and CDR2: MNHEY and SVGEGT. The CDR3 loop spans 13 amino acids. Between the trimmed V and J ends, which lost 10 bases and 7 bases, there was a span of 17 bases. CDR3 DNA sequence: TGTGCCATCTCCGGGTTTTCGGTCCAGCCCCAGCATTTT. It encodes CAISGFSVQPQHF.

This sequence joins TRBV20-1 and TRBJ1-5; maybe TRBD1 (5 bases). V lost 6 bases and J 0 bases, leaving 24 bases between the germline ends. CDR1 DFQATT and CDR2 SNEGSKA come from the germline V gene (reference sequence). This CDR3 is 18 amino acids long. The chain's CDR3 is CSAIPGRKTGNSNQPQHF. The CDR3 DNA reads as TGCAGTGCAATTCCGGGACGGAAAACGGGGAATAGCAATCAGCCCCAGCATTTT.

The CDR3 coding sequence is TGTGCCAGCAGCGTAGAGGGGCCGACAAAGCAGTTCTTC. Its protein product is CASSVEGPTKQFF. J is TRBJ2-1 and V is TRBV9; D might be TRBD1 (5 bases). This CDR3 region has 13 residues. V lost 0 bases and J lost 11, with 12 bases in between. Germline CDR1 SGDLS, CDR2 YYNGEE.

In this sample, this clonotype turned up a few times. Here the CDR3 DNA reads TGCGCCAGCAGCCAAGAGGGCAGGGGTTACGAGCAGTACTTC. Translation: CASSQEGRGYEQYF. The chain joins TRBV4-1 to TRBJ2-7, with D possibly TRBD1 on 6 matching bases. Deletions cut 0 bases from V and 4 bases from J, with 10 bases between. The CDR3 loop spans 14 amino acids. Germline-derived CDR1 and CDR2 are MGHRA and YSYEKL.

CDR3 nucleotides: TGTGCCAGCAGTGCGGTGGCCGGGGAGCTGTTTTTT. Its translation: CASSAVAGELFF. The rearrangement uses TRBV6-5 and TRBJ2-2; D gene unclear. The length of the CDR3 is 12 residues. Deletions cut 5 bases from V and 6 bases from J, with 7 bases between. Per the germline V gene, CDR1 is MNHEY and CDR2 is SVGAGI.

V and J are TRBV6-6 and TRBJ1-5, with no clear D. V lost 3 bases, J lost 1 base, and 28 bases lay in between. The CDR3 covers 21 residues. The germline gives CDR1 MNHNY, CDR2 SVGAGI (reference sequence). The CDR3 region is CASSYNVGRGRVDISNQPQHF. The CDR3 DNA reads as TGTGCCAGCAGTTATAATGTCGGGCGGGGAAGGGTCGATATAAGCAATCAGCCCCAGCATTTT.

A few counts support this clonotype. The V gene is TRBV5-4, the J gene TRBJ1-5; D call uncertain. V dropped 4 bases and J dropped 3 bases, with 11 bases sitting between them. Germline lookup yields CDR1 SGHNT and CDR2 YYREEE (reference sequence). The CDR3 spans 14 residues. The CDR3 loop reads CASSLDGYNQPQHF. Here the CDR3 DNA reads TGTGCCAGCAGCCTAGACGGATACAATCAGCCCCAGCATTTT.

As to this clonotype: This sequence may be a read error, since a much larger clone differs from it by one base. The J gene is TRBJ1-2, the V gene TRBV7-2, with TRBD1 identical over 8 bases. The CDR3 totals 18 residues. Germline V gives CDR1 SGHTA, CDR2 FQGNSA. The CDR3 loop reads CASSFPRAGGPANYVYTF. The CDR3 DNA follows: TGTGCCAGCAGCTTCCCTAGGGCAGGGGGCCCAGCTAACTATGTCTACACCTTC.